This T cell receptor beta chain originates from a study of shared clonotypes between healthy human individuals. As processed by the authors: Filtering differed for immunoSEQ, which gave only junction sequences without quality scores. Measured with immunoSEQ multiplex PCR; TCRdb has only the in-frame clones, and not every one. V, J and clone size reflect that table, while D and trimming were determined from the DNA. Of approximately 2.5 million clones listed, 85% to 95% are singletons. Adult donors, all healthy and HIV-negative, had no recent acute infections or vaccinations. The study separated CD4+ cells into CD45RA+ naive and CD45RA-negative memory subsets. V gave up 0 bases and J gave up 4 bases, with 10 bases separating them. This CDR3 comprises 15 residues. The V gene's germline CDR1 is MNHEY and CDR2 SVGAGI.

The sequence came from a man younger than 35 in good health. The chain employs TRBV6-5 and TRBJ2-1, with a tentative D call TRBD2 (6 bases). Sequenced input: naive CD4+ T cells sorted from blood. Subset of the sample: CD45RA+ positively selected. The CDR3 is CASSYSGTAYNEQFF. In DNA, the CDR3 is TGTGCCAGCAGTTACTCTGGGACTGCATACAATGAGCAGTTCTTC.